The T cell receptor (beta chain) under discussion was sequenced for a study of T cell responses to AZD1222 COVID-19 vaccine. At the level of the study: Second doses at about 4 or about 12 weeks were pooled. Notes on the study in general: It was only after the peak T cell response that any repertoires were sampled. A mostly white British donor set with more females was recruited, and clonal diversity was possibly underestimated.

Profiled with immunoSEQ multiplex PCR; TCRdb holds only in-frame clones, not every one. The repertoire has 100,000 to 110,000 clones, 85% to 90% of them found once; the top ten carry approximately 15%. Only one count was recorded for this clone. Its antigen is as yet unknown. The CDR3 is 17 residues long. V shed 4 bases, J shed 4 bases, and the junction held 13 bases outside the gene matches. Germline-derived CDR1 and CDR2 are SGHVS and FQNEAQ. This chain uses TRBV7-8 with TRBJ2-3; 8 bases agree with TRBD2. The sample consisted of peripheral blood, taken on day 0 of AZD1222 vaccination. The receptor was isolated from an adult in good health. The CDR3 DNA reads TGTGCCAGCAGCTCGGGCTGGGGACTAGTGGATCCAGATACGCAGTATTTT. Translated: CASSSGWGLVDPDTQYF.